Listed below are T cell receptor beta chains from one sample, sequenced in a study of neurological immune-mediated disorders. From the 5' RACE reads, TCRdb called clonotypes with MiXCR, one entry per CDR3 protein. The table records about 27,000 distinct CDR3 sequences, 20% to 25% of them present only once. The specimen sequenced was PBMCs. These receptors were taken from an older woman in good health. Both conserved end residues are part of each CDR3. Each record gives: V gene, J gene, clone size, D gene, CDR3 protein, CDR3 DNA. The D gene is left open where the match is weak. Part of the rows lack a size; the others show once, few, many or a class for expanded clones.

TRBV10-3,TRBJ2-7,many,TRBD2,CAISRSRREEGEQYF,TGTGCCATCAGCCGTTCAAGACGGGAGGAGGGCGAGCAGTACTTC
TRBV25-1,TRBJ2-2,many,.,CASSAKGSSGELFF,TGTGCCAGCAGTGCAAAGGGGAGCTCCGGGGAGCTGTTTTTT
TRBV20-1,TRBJ2-5,.,.,CSARDGRDLQETQYF,TGCAGTGCTAGAGATGGCAGGGACCTCCAAGAGACCCAGTACTTC
TRBV29-1,TRBJ2-3,many,.,CSVDLFDTQYF,TGCAGCGTTGATCTCTTCGATACGCAGTATTTT
TRBV5-5,TRBJ2-2,.,.,CASSPAGTVTNTGELFF,TGTGCCAGCAGCCCAGCCGGGACCGTAACGAACACCGGGGAGCTGTTTTTT
TRBV10-3,TRBJ1-2,many,.,CAISERDVGGYTF,TGTGCCATCAGCGAGCGGGACGTCGGTGGCTACACCTTC
TRBV27,TRBJ2-6,.,.,CASSLYGEGGANVLTF,TGTGCCAGCAGTTTATATGGAGAGGGGGGGGCCAACGTCCTGACTTTC
TRBV15,TRBJ2-5,many,.,CATSRAGGTQYF,TGTGCCACCAGCAGAGCAGGCGGGACCCAGTACTTC
TRBV29-1,TRBJ2-1,many,TRBD1,CSVERDRAYNEQFF,TGCAGCGTTGAACGGGACAGGGCCTACAATGAGCAGTTCTTC
TRBV20-1,TRBJ1-2,many,TRBD1,CSATQGADYGYTF,TGCAGTGCTACACAGGGGGCGGACTATGGCTACACCTTC
TRBV5-1,TRBJ2-7,many,.,CASRENSPSYEQYF,TGCGCCAGCAGAGAGAACTCCCCTTCCTACGAGCAGTACTTC
TRBV3-1,TRBJ2-3,many,.,CASSQGGIVTSNAQYF,TGTGCCAGCAGCCAAGGGGGGATAGTGACTTCCAACGCGCAGTATTTT
TRBV5-1,TRBJ2-6,medium-sized,TRBD1,CASSSGQGISGANVLTF,TGCGCCAGCAGCTCGGGACAGGGCATCTCTGGGGCCAACGTCCTGACTTTC
TRBV6-5,TRBJ2-3,many,.,CASSYLDLRGDTQYF,TGTGCCAGCAGTTACTTGGACCTGCGGGGAGATACGCAGTATTTT
TRBV7-3,TRBJ1-2,many,.,CASSPNPRSNYGYTF,TGTGCCAGCAGTCCGAACCCCAGGAGCAACTATGGCTACACCTTC
TRBV20-1,TRBJ1-1,.,TRBD1,CSAGGQGTPGAEAFF,TGCAGTGCTGGGGGACAGGGGACCCCAGGGGCTGAAGCTTTCTTT
TRBV7-2,TRBJ2-2,many,.,CASSLARELGATGELFF,TGTGCCAGCAGCTTAGCCCGGGAGTTGGGGGCTACCGGGGAGCTGTTTTTT
TRBV5-1,TRBJ2-2,many,TRBD2,CASSRATSGGPGELFF,TGCGCCAGCAGCCGAGCGACTAGCGGGGGGCCCGGGGAGCTGTTTTTT
TRBV3-1,TRBJ1-1,.,.,CASSQGPSEAFF,TGTGCCAGCAGCCAAGGGCCCTCTGAAGCTTTCTTT
TRBV6-5,TRBJ2-6,many,.,CASGGLAAGRSGANVLTF,TGTGCCAGCGGAGGTTTGGCGGCAGGACGCTCTGGGGCCAACGTCCTGACTTTC
TRBV7-2,TRBJ1-5,.,TRBD1,CASSLWRVTGDFRNQPQHF,TGTGCCAGCAGCTTATGGCGCGTGACAGGGGATTTTCGCAATCAGCCCCAGCATTTT
TRBV2,TRBJ1-1,.,.,CASNPQGRDTEAFF,TGTGCCAGCAACCCACAGGGAAGGGACACTGAAGCTTTCTTT
TRBV24-1,TRBJ1-5,.,.,CATSVGEQPQHF,TGTGCCACCAGTGTGGGGGAACAGCCCCAGCATTTT
TRBV6-6,TRBJ1-4,many,.,CASSYEGGLGKNCFF,.
TRBV4-3,TRBJ2-5,many,TRBD1,CASSRSLTGDQTQYF,TGCGCCAGCAGCCGAAGCCTGACAGGGGATCAGACCCAGTACTTC
TRBV9,TRBJ2-7,.,TRBD1,CASSATGASEQYF,TGTGCCAGCAGCGCTACAGGGGCCTCCGAGCAGTACTTC
TRBV5-1,TRBJ1-1,.,TRBD1,CASSLGSTGVVTEAFF,TGCGCCAGCAGCTTGGGATCTACAGGGGTAGTCACTGAAGCTTTCTTT
TRBV5-1,TRBJ2-6,.,.,CASSADAGADVLTF,TGCGCCAGCAGCGCGGACGCTGGGGCAGACGTCCTGACTTTC
TRBV20-1,TRBJ2-7,many,TRBD1,CSARQPGQGYHEQYF,TGCAGTGCTAGACAGCCGGGACAGGGGTACCACGAGCAGTACTTC
TRBV6-2/TRBV6-3,TRBJ2-3,many,.,CASSYPDTQYF,TGTGCCAGCAGTTACCCAGATACGCAGTATTTT
TRBV3-1,TRBJ2-7,many,.,CASSYKRDRSYEQYF,TGTGCCAGCAGTTACAAAAGGGACCGATCCTACGAGCAGTACTTC
TRBV5-1,TRBJ2-7,.,TRBD1,CASSKRTGGYEQYF,TGCGCCAGCAGCAAACGGACAGGGGGCTACGAGCAGTACTTC
TRBV20-1,TRBJ2-3,.,.,CSARQLDTDTQYF,TGCAGTGCCAGACAGCTCGATACAGATACGCAGTATTTT
TRBV5-1,TRBJ2-2,.,.,CASSLAQGGTGELFF,TGCGCCAGCAGCTTGGCACAGGGGGGGACCGGGGAGCTGTTTTTT
TRBV7-2,TRBJ1-1,many,.,CASSPFGTMNTEAFF,TGTGCCAGCAGCCCCTTCGGGACCATGAACACTGAAGCTTTCTTT
TRBV20-1,TRBJ2-2,many,.,CSAREGFYTGELFF,TGCAGTGCTAGAGAGGGCTTCTACACCGGGGAGCTGTTTTTT
TRBV12-3/TRBV12-4,TRBJ2-7,many,.,CASSSKTAISYEQYF,TGTGCCAGCAGTTCCAAGACGGCAATCTCCTACGAGCAGTACTTC
TRBV12-3/TRBV12-4,TRBJ2-5,many,TRBD1,CASKQTGIETQYF,TGTGCCAGCAAACAGACAGGGATTGAGACCCAGTACTTC
TRBV5-5,TRBJ2-3,many,.,CASSLEDFGYTDTQYF,TGTGCCAGCAGCTTGGAGGATTTCGGATACACAGATACGCAGTATTTT
TRBV5-1,TRBJ2-5,.,TRBD1,CASSGQGQETQYF,TGCGCCAGCAGCGGACAGGGTCAAGAGACCCAGTACTTC
TRBV29-1,TRBJ2-7,many,.,CSVEGVSYEQYF,TGCAGCGTTGAAGGGGTCTCCTACGAGCAGTACTTC
TRBV5-1,TRBJ2-1,.,TRBD2,CASSAGTSGGPSSYNEQFF,TGCGCCAGCTCCGCTGGGACTAGCGGGGGTCCCAGCTCCTACAATGAGCAGTTCTTC
TRBV7-9,TRBJ2-4,many,.,CASSPVGNIQYF,TGTGCCAGCAGCCCGGTAGGAAACATTCAGTACTTC
TRBV29-1,TRBJ2-2,many,.,CSVVGQNTGELFF,TGCAGCGTGGTTGGACAGAACACCGGGGAGCTGTTTTTT
TRBV5-5,TRBJ2-2,many,.,CASSYGTLNTGELFF,TGTGCCAGCAGCTACGGGACTTTGAACACCGGGGAGCTGTTTTTT
TRBV7-2,TRBJ1-5,many,.,CASSLVARQPQHF,TGTGCCAGCAGCTTAGTGGCTCGGCAGCCCCAGCATTTT
TRBV2,TRBJ2-5,many,.,CASISGGRETQYF,TGTGCCAGCATCTCAGGGGGGAGAGAGACCCAGTACTTC
TRBV10-3,TRBJ2-7,medium-sized,TRBD1,CAISEEEWTGRYEQYF,TGTGCCATCAGTGAGGAGGAGTGGACAGGGCGCTACGAGCAGTACTTC
TRBV5-1,TRBJ2-7,many,.,CASSLGVRSYEQYF,TGCGCCAGCAGCTTGGGGGTACGATCCTACGAGCAGTACTTC
TRBV10-3,TRBJ2-1,.,TRBD2,CAISDWALPGLDYNEQFF,TGTGCCATCAGTGATTGGGCCCTACCGGGACTAGACTACAATGAGCAGTTCTTC
TRBV13,TRBJ2-7,many,.,CASSLGGAQSYEQYF,TGTGCCAGCAGCTTAGGGGGAGCCCAATCCTACGAGCAGTACTTC
TRBV9,TRBJ2-4,many,.,CASSVGGGLGSAKNIQYF,TGTGCCAGCAGCGTAGGAGGGGGGCTTGGTTCAGCCAAAAACATTCAGTACTTC
TRBV3-1,TRBJ2-2,many,TRBD1,CASSQLTGGEIGGELFF,TGTGCCAGCAGCCAACTCACAGGGGGAGAAATAGGCGGGGAGCTGTTTTTT
TRBV9,TRBJ2-1,many,.,CASSAQGGYNEQFF,TGTGCCAGCAGCGCACAGGGGGGGTACAATGAGCAGTTCTTC